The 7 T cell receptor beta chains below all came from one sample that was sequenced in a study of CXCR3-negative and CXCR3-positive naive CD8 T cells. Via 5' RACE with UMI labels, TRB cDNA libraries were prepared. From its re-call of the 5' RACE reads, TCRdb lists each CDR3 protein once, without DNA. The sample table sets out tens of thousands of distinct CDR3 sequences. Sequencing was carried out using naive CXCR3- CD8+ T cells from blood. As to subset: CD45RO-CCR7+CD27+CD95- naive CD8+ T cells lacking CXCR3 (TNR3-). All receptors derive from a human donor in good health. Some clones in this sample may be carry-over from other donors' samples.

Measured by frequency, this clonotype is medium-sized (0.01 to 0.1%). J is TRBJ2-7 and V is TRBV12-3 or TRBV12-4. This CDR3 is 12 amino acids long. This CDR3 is CASSFQIYEQYF.

The CDR3 sequence: CSARTGGSQPQHF. V gene TRBV20-1 combines with J gene TRBJ1-5; TCRdb names TRBD1, which stays unverified in the absence of DNA. CDR1 is DFQATT, CDR2 SNEGSKA, per germline (reference sequence). The CDR3 loop spans 13 amino acids.

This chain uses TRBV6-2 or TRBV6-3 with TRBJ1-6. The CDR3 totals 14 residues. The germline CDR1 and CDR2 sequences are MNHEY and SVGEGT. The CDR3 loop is CASRRVQGNSPLHF.

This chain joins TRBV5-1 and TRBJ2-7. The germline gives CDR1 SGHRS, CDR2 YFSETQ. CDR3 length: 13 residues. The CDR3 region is CASSPDSTYEQYF.

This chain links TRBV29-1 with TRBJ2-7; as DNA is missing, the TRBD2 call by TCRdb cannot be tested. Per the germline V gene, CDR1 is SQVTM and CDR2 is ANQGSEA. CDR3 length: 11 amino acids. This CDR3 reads CSVDLGDEQYF.

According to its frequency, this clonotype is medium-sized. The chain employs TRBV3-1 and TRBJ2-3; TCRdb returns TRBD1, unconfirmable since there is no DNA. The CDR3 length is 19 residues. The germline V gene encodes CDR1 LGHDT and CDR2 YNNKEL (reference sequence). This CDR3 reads CASSQLSMPTGGSTDTQYF.

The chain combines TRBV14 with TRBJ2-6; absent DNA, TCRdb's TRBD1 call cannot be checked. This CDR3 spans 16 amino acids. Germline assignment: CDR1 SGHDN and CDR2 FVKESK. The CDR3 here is CASSQGWDRSEDVLTF.